Below, 32 T cell receptor beta chains from the same sample are listed, as sequenced in a study of cytomegalovirus exposure and HLA in healthy donors. A multiplex PCR was run with 60 Vbeta primers and 13 Jbeta primers. The assay was immunoSEQ multiplex PCR, and TCRdb's table has in-frame clones only and misses some. The sample lists 100,000 or so clones, around two thirds seen once, with about 3.8% in the top ten. The sequencing sample was made of PBMCs. The receptors stem from a man aged 25 to 45 in good health and CMV-seropositive.

V is TRBV2 and J is TRBJ1-2; 7 nucleotides line up with TRBD1. V shed 6 bases and J 0 bases; nucleotides not matched to a gene: 4. Germline CDR1 is SNHLY and CDR2 is FYNNEI. The CDR3 has 14 residues. This chain's CDR3 is CASRGDSSNYGYTF. DNA of the CDR3: TGTGCCAGCAGGGGGGACAGTTCTAACTATGGCTACACCTTC. The whole variable domain, filled in from reference TRBV2 and TRBJ1-2, reads EPEVTQTPSHQVTQMGQEVILRCVPISNHLYFYWYRQILGQKVEFLVSFYNNEISEKSEIFDDQFSVERPDGSNFTLKIRSTKLEDSAMYFCASRGDSSNYGYTFGSGTRLTVV.

J is TRBJ2-2 and V is TRBV4-2; 10 bases are shared with TRBD2. V lost 0 bases and J lost 6; bases outside the gene matches: 4. CDR1 is LGHNA, CDR2 YNFKEQ, per germline. The CDR3 is made up of 16 amino acids. The CDR3 bases are TGTGCCAGCAGCCAAGAGGGACTAGCGAGGGCCGGGGAGCTGTTTTTT. Translating it yields CASSQEGLARAGELFF.

The chain has TRBV6-1 and TRBJ2-3, with TRBD1 as a possible D gene (6 bases). V lost 3 bases to trimming and J lost 5 bases, with 18 bases between them. CDR1 and CDR2 (germline): MNHNS, SASEGT. CDR3 length equals 16 residues. The CDR3, as DNA: TGTGCCAGCAGTGATGAACAGGGCGTGATTAGAGATACGCAGTATTTT. This encodes CASSDEQGVIRDTQYF.

This sequence joins TRBV19 and TRBJ2-3; TRBD2 might be the D (5 bases). Looked up from germline, CDR1 is LNHDA and CDR2 is SQIVND (reference sequence). Trimming cost V 7 bases and J 5 bases, with 25 bases left between them. This CDR3 is built from 17 residues. This CDR3 reads CASTRSRTEGLKDTQYF. As DNA, the CDR3 is TGTGCCAGTACCCGATCCCGGACCGAGGGTCTCAAAGATACGCAGTATTTT. The entire variable domain, with the rest obtained from reference TRBV19 and TRBJ2-3, is as follows: DGGITQSPKYLFRKEGQNVTLSCEQNLNHDAMYWYRQDPGQGLRLIYYSQIVNDFQKGDIAEGYSVSREKKESFPLTVTSAQKNPTAFYLCASTRSRTEGLKDTQYFGPGTRLTVL.

The rearrangement links TRBV7-8 to TRBJ1-1; TRBD1 might be the D (6 bases). Germline V CDR1 and CDR2: SGHVS, FQNEAQ. Trimming shortened V by 5 bases and J by 3 bases, and 19 bases separated the two germline ends. This CDR3 region has 16 residues. CDR3 in amino acids: CASSRFLSQGYTEAFF. The CDR3 DNA is TGTGCCAGCAGCCGCTTCCTTTCACAGGGATACACTGAAGCTTTCTTT. Complete variable domain (other parts from reference TRBV7-8 and TRBJ1-1): GAGVSQSPRYKVAKRGQDVALRCDPISGHVSLFWYQQALGQGPEFLTYFQNEAQLDKSGLPSDRFFAERPEGSVSTLKIQRTQQEDSAVYLCASSRFLSQGYTEAFFGQGTRLTVV.

CDR3 region: CASRAGGLGTQYF. Written as DNA, the CDR3 is TGTGCCAGCAGGGCTGGCGGTCTAGGGACCCAGTACTTC. The chain has TRBV28 and TRBJ2-5; D is unresolved. There are 13 residues in the CDR3. V dropped 6 bases and J dropped 7 bases, with 15 bases sitting between them. CDR1 is MDHEN, CDR2 SYDVKM, per germline.

This clone turned up a few times. The chain recombines TRBV19 with TRBJ1-1; D is unclear. V was shortened by 2 bases and J by 1 base, with 2 bases between the two germline ends. The CDR3 consists of 12 residues. The germline V gene has CDR1 LNHDA and CDR2 SQIVND (reference sequence). The CDR3 nucleotides are TGTGCCAGTAGTATACGGAACACTGAAGCTTTCTTT. Amino acids: CASSIRNTEAFF.

CDR3 nucleotides: TGTGCCAGCTCATTAGGACAGGTTGGATCCTACGAGCAGTACTTC. This codes for CASSLGQVGSYEQYF. The genes are TRBV18 and TRBJ2-7; 7 positions agree with TRBD1. The V and J ends lost 5 bases and 1 base, in that order; junction bases with no gene match: 8. Looked up from germline, CDR1 is KGHSH and CDR2 is LQKENI. This CDR3 is built from 15 residues.

The gene calls are TRBV7-9 and TRBJ2-5, with D maybe TRBD2 (7 bases). V lost 4 bases and J lost 5, with 23 bases in between. This CDR3 spans 17 amino acids. Germline CDR1 is SEHNR and CDR2 is FQNEAQ (reference sequence). For the CDR3, the DNA is TGTGCCAGCAGCTGGGGGCTAGCGGACCCAATGGAGGAGACCCAGTACTTC. It yields the protein CASSWGLADPMEETQYF. Full variable domain (rest looked up from reference TRBV7-9 and TRBJ2-5): DTGVSQNPRHKITKRGQNVTFRCDPISEHNRLYWYRQTLGQGPEFLTYFQNEAQLEKSRLLSDRFSAERPKGSFSTLEIQRTEQGDSAMYLCASSWGLADPMEETQYFGPGTRLLVL.

V is TRBV19 and J is TRBJ2-7; 9 nucleotides agree with TRBD1. The CDR3 covers 15 residues. Germline CDR1 LNHDA, CDR2 SQIVND (reference sequence). Trimming removed 5 bases from V and 2 bases from J; junction bases left unmatched: 7. CDR3 amino acids: CASSAGQGFAYEQYF. The CDR3 nucleotides are TGTGCCAGTAGTGCGGGACAGGGATTCGCCTACGAGCAGTACTTC.

This clone was counted a single time. This rearrangement joins TRBV2 to TRBJ1-2; D is uncertain. The CDR3 consists of 13 residues. The ends were cut back, 5 bases at V and 4 bases at J, with 11 bases in the middle. CDR1 is SNHLY and CDR2 is FYNNEI in the germline V gene. The CDR3 bases are TGTGCCAGCAGTCTTTATAATAGCTATGGCTACACCTTC. Protein product: CASSLYNSYGYTF. The variable domain in full, completed from reference TRBV2 and TRBJ1-2, reads EPEVTQTPSHQVTQMGQEVILRCVPISNHLYFYWYRQILGQKVEFLVSFYNNEISEKSEIFDDQFSVERPDGSNFTLKIRSTKLEDSAMYFCASSLYNSYGYTFGSGTRLTVV.

The genes are TRBV4-1 and TRBJ1-4; 9 nucleotides agree with TRBD1. The trim removed 1 base at V and 4 bases at J, leaving 10 bases unmatched. CDR3 length: 18 amino acids. In germline, CDR1 is MGHRA, CDR2 YSYEKL. The CDR3: CASSQVGGQGHINEKLFF. The DNA of the CDR3 is TGCGCCAGCAGCCAAGTTGGAGGACAGGGGCATATTAATGAAAAACTGTTTTTT.

The chain recombines TRBV6-1 with TRBJ2-3; 7 bases map to TRBD1. CDR3 length equals 15 residues. Germline V gene sequence: CDR1 MNHNS, CDR2 SASEGT. V gave up 6 bases and J gave up 0 bases; unmatched junction bases: 6. CDR3 bases: TGTGCCAGCAGATCCGGGACAGAGAGCACAGATACGCAGTATTTT. It codes for CASRSGTESTDTQYF.

The gene calls are TRBV10-1 and TRBJ2-7, with 10 bases identical to TRBD1. The CDR3 is 15 amino acids. CDR1 and CDR2 from the germline V gene are WNHNN and SYGVQD (reference sequence). With 0 bases clipped from V and 5 bases from J, the junction kept 4 bases outside the gene matches. CDR3 DNA sequence: TGCGCCAGCAGTGAGTCAGGGACAGGGGACAACGAGCAGTACTTC. Its translation: CASSESGTGDNEQYF.

The rearrangement links TRBV6-5 to TRBJ1-1, with 7 bases matching TRBD1. The CDR3 length is 15 residues. The V and J ends lost 0 bases and 5 bases, in that order; junction bases with no gene match: 6. The germline V gene encodes CDR1 MNHEY and CDR2 SVGAGI. The CDR3 nucleotides are TGTGCCAGCAGTTACTCTGGGGCAGGGGGAACTGAAGCTTTCTTT. Its protein product is CASSYSGAGGTEAFF.

This rearrangement joins TRBV2 to TRBJ2-5; possible D gene TRBD2, 5 bases. The CDR3 spans 15 residues. V was pared by 1 base and J by 2 bases, with 11 bases between. The germline V gene encodes CDR1 SNHLY and CDR2 FYNNEI. The CDR3 here is CASSEGWGAQETQYF. CDR3 coding DNA: TGTGCCAGCAGTGAAGGGTGGGGAGCACAAGAGACCCAGTACTTC.

This clone was recorded a few times. The V gene is TRBV30, the J gene TRBJ2-4; D gene uncertain. From germline, CDR1 is GTSNPN and CDR2 SVGIG (reference sequence). The CDR3 runs 12 residues. The germline V and J ends were trimmed by 5 bases and 3 bases, with 8 bases remaining between them. This chain's CDR3 is CAWGLGKNIQYF. For the CDR3, the DNA is TGTGCCTGGGGTCTCGGCAAAAACATTCAGTACTTC.

This clone was counted only a few times. The chain couples TRBV29-1 to TRBJ2-1, with TRBD2 as a possible D gene (7 bases). The CDR3 is 14 residues long. CDR1 and CDR2 from the germline V gene are SQVTM and ANQGSEA. V was cut by 7 bases and J by 0 bases, with 13 bases left in between. CDR3: CSGLGGVSYNEQFF. The CDR3 region has the DNA TGCAGCGGACTAGGGGGGGTCTCCTACAATGAGCAGTTCTTC.

This rearrangement joins TRBV10-2 to TRBJ2-7, with 9 bases identical to TRBD1. Germline values: CDR1 WSHSY, CDR2 SAAADI. This CDR3 has 14 residues. With 6 bases clipped from V and 4 bases from J, the junction kept 7 bases outside the gene matches. CDR3 region: CASRPGTGFYEQYF. The CDR3 DNA sequence: TGCGCCAGCAGGCCCGGGACAGGGTTTTACGAGCAGTACTTC.

The rearrangement uses TRBV7-3 and TRBJ1-5, with a weak D call TRBD1 (6 bases). The CDR3 runs to 17 residues. The V end was cut by 5 bases, the J end by 6 bases, with 23 bases between. Germline-derived CDR1 and CDR2 are SGHTA and FQGTGA. CDR3 bases: TGTGCCAGCAGCCACCAGGGGAGACAGGTGTTAAGTCAGCCCCAGCATTTT. It yields the protein CASSHQGRQVLSQPQHF.

The J gene is TRBJ2-4, the V gene TRBV6-1; maybe TRBD2 (6 bases). This CDR3 has 16 amino acids. Trimming removed 4 bases at V and 0 bases at J, with 13 bases between. Germline V CDR1 and CDR2: MNHNS, SASEGT. CDR3: CASSVTSLIAKNIQYF. In DNA form, the CDR3 reads TGTGCCAGCAGTGTTACTAGCCTCATAGCCAAAAACATTCAGTACTTC.

Of note for this clone: In this CDR3 the conserved last residue, phenylalanine or tryptophan, is missing, so a read error is likely. The chain combines TRBV10-2 with TRBJ1-5; no definite D call. The CDR3 sequence is 14 residues long. Trimming removed 3 bases at V and 0 bases at J, with 6 bases between. Germline V lookup: CDR1 WSHSY, CDR2 SAAADI. CDR3 region: CASSERYSNQPQHS. The CDR3 coding sequence is TGCGCCAGCAGTGAACGGTATAGCAATCAGCCCCAGCATTCT.

V and J are TRBV5-1 and TRBJ2-7; the D gene is possibly TRBD1 (5 bases). Trimming cost V 0 bases and J 5 bases, with 6 bases left between them. CDR3 length: 12 residues. The germline gives CDR1 SGHRS, CDR2 YFSETQ. CDR3 DNA sequence: TGCGCCAGCAGCTTGGTAGGGGACGAGCAGTACTTC. It translates to CASSLVGDEQYF. Full variable domain (rest looked up from reference TRBV5-1 and TRBJ2-7): KAGVTQTPRYLIKTRGQQVTLSCSPISGHRSVSWYQQTPGQGLQFLFEYFSETQRNKGNFPGRFSGRQFSNSRSEMNVSTLELGDSALYLCASSLVGDEQYFGPGTRLTVT.

This sequence joins TRBV18 and TRBJ2-7; TRBD1 matches 9 bases. V lost 2 bases, J lost 5 bases, and 10 bases stayed unmatched. Germline V gene sequence: CDR1 KGHSH, CDR2 LQKENI. The CDR3 runs to 16 residues. CDR3 sequence reads: CASSPVTGTGINEQYF. The CDR3 nucleotides read TGTGCCAGCTCACCAGTAACCGGGACAGGGATCAACGAGCAGTACTTC.

V is TRBV5-1 and J is TRBJ2-7; 11 nucleotides line up with TRBD2. V lost 4 bases to trimming and J lost 6 bases; unmatched junction nucleotides: 6. Germline CDR1 and CDR2: SGHRS and YFSETQ. The CDR3 runs to 14 residues. The CDR3 spells CASSALAGGIEQYF. The CDR3 nucleotides read TGCGCCAGCAGCGCCCTAGCGGGGGGTATCGAGCAGTACTTC.

The gene calls are TRBV30 and TRBJ1-3; unclear D gene. V was clipped by 3 bases and J by 2 bases, with 8 bases between them. This CDR3 has 13 residues. Germline V CDR1 and CDR2: GTSNPN, SVGIG (reference sequence). This CDR3 reads CAWSPLAGNTIYF. CDR3 DNA: TGTGCCTGGAGCCCCCTCGCTGGAAACACCATATATTTT.

The rearrangement joins TRBV30 to TRBJ2-2; the D gene is possibly TRBD1 (7 bases). The CDR3 sequence is 15 residues long. CDR1 is GTSNPN and CDR2 is SVGIG in the germline V gene (reference sequence). V was cut by 1 base and J by 4 bases, with 13 bases left in between. CDR3 in DNA: TGTGCCTGGAGTGCAGGGGGGAAGGTCACCGGGGAGCTGTTTTTT. The encoded protein is CAWSAGGKVTGELFF.

This clone was observed a few times. The V call is TRBV7-8, the J call TRBJ2-2, with TRBD2 as a possible D gene (5 bases). CDR3 length: 18 residues. Germline lookup yields CDR1 SGHVS and CDR2 FQNEAQ. Trimming took off 3 bases at V and 3 bases at J, with 20 bases between the two ends. CDR3 region: CASSLRSGLRGDTGELFF. The CDR3 DNA sequence: TGTGCCAGCAGCTTGAGGTCTGGCCTACGGGGAGACACCGGGGAGCTGTTTTTT.

The sample holds one count of this clone. The genes are TRBV5-4 and TRBJ2-1; the match to TRBD1 covers 8 bases. V trimming: 4 bases; J trimming: 4 bases; junction bases outside the gene matches: 7. The germline V gene encodes CDR1 SGHNT and CDR2 YYREEE (reference sequence). The CDR3 consists of 15 residues. For the CDR3, the DNA is TGTGCCAGCAGCCTCACCGGGACAGGATACAATGAGCAGTTCTTC. Protein: CASSLTGTGYNEQFF.

The V call is TRBV28, the J call TRBJ2-5; D is undetermined. The CDR3 consists of 13 residues. V was pared by 7 bases and J by 5 bases, with 14 bases between. Per the germline V gene, CDR1 is MDHEN and CDR2 is SYDVKM. The CDR3 sequence is CASTAVMTETQYF. CDR3 DNA: TGTGCCAGCACCGCAGTTATGACTGAGACCCAGTACTTC. Full variable domain (rest looked up from reference TRBV28 and TRBJ2-5): DVKVTQSSRYLVKRTGEKVFLECVQDMDHENMFWYRQDPGLGLRLIYFSYDVKMKEKGDIPEGYSVSREKKERFSLILESASTNQTSMYLCASTAVMTETQYFGPGTRLLVL.

The rearrangement uses TRBV27 and TRBJ1-1; 7 bases line up with TRBD1. Per the germline V gene, CDR1 is MNHEY and CDR2 is SMNVEV (reference sequence). The trim removed 6 bases at V and 9 bases at J, leaving 7 bases unmatched. This CDR3 is 12 amino acids long. This CDR3 reads CASRPPTGKAFF. The CDR3 DNA follows: TGTGCCAGCAGACCCCCGACAGGGAAAGCTTTCTTT.

The J gene is TRBJ2-3, the V gene TRBV6-1, with a weak D call TRBD2 (6 bases). The CDR3 has 13 residues. With 8 bases removed from V and 1 base from J, the gap between germline ends came to 10 bases. CDR1 and CDR2 (germline): MNHNS, SASEGT. This CDR3 reads CASGGLGTDTQYF. CDR3 bases: TGTGCCAGCGGGGGGTTGGGCACAGATACGCAGTATTTT.